Listed below are T cell receptor beta chains from one sample, sequenced in a study of T cells in Graves' hyperthyroidism and ophthalmopathy. From the multiplex PCR reads, TCRdb called clonotypes with MiXCR, one entry per CDR3 protein. The table has around 500,000 distinct CDR3 sequences, 13% to 15% seen once; the top ten hold approximately 15%. The specimen sequenced was blood. The receptors were gathered from a woman between 40 and 55 years old with Graves' hyperthyroidism. Each CDR3 is given with its conserved first and last residue. D genes are given only for firm matches. Only part of the rows carry a size: once, few, many, or a class if the clone is expanded.

J gene | V gene | clone size | D gene | CDR3 DNA | CDR3 protein
TRBJ1-1 | TRBV28 | many | TRBD1 | TGTGCCAGCAGTTCGGGACAGGTCACTGAAGCTTTCTTT | CASSSGQVTEAFF
TRBJ2-7 | TRBV20-1 | many | TRBD1 | TGCAGTGCTCTCTCCCCAGGGGGCCAGACCTACGAGCAGTACTTC | CSALSPGGQTYEQYF
TRBJ2-7 | TRBV7-8 | few | TRBD2 | TGTGCCAGCAGCTTAGGGGCAACTAGCGGGAGGGCTGGGGGGGAGCAGTACTTC | CASSLGATSGRAGGEQYF
TRBJ1-3 | TRBV3-1 | many | . | TGTGCCAGCAGCCTAGGGATCACTGGAAACACCATATATTTT | CASSLGITGNTIYF
TRBJ2-1 | TRBV3-1 | many | TRBD1 | TGTGCCAGCAGCCAAGTGACAGGGGGCTTTGGTTCTTACAATGAGCAGTTCTTC | CASSQVTGGFGSYNEQFF
TRBJ2-7 | TRBV5-1 | many | . | TGCGCCAGCAGCTTGGAGAAATATCCGGGCCTAGTCCCCCTTGGGGAGCAGTACTTC | CASSLEKYPGLVPLGEQYF
TRBJ2-4 | TRBV20-1 | many | TRBD1 | TGCAGTGCCGCCGGACAGGGGAACATTCAGTACTTC | CSAAGQGNIQYF
TRBJ2-1 | TRBV3-1 | . | TRBD2 | TGTGCCAGCAGCCAAGATAAAGGAACTAGCGGGAGAAGGCAGTTCTTC | CASSQDKGTSGRRQFF
TRBJ2-7 | TRBV30 | many | TRBD2 | TGTGCCTGGAGTGTTGGCGGGAGATCTTACGAGCAGTACTTC | CAWSVGGRSYEQYF
TRBJ2-3 | TRBV18 | . | . | TGTGCCAGCTCCCCTTCTGCGGTCACAGATACGCAGTATTTT | CASSPSAVTDTQYF
TRBJ1-5 | TRBV19 | . | . | TGTGCCAGTAGTATAGATTTACGTACGAACAATCAGCCCCAGCATTTT | CASSIDLRTNNQPQHF
TRBJ1-2 | TRBV11-2 | once | TRBD1 | TGTGCCAGCAGCGCGCATCCGGGACAGAAATATGGCTACACCTTC | CASSAHPGQKYGYTF
TRBJ1-1 | TRBV2 | many | . | TGTGCCAGCTCCAGGATGCAGGGGACTGAAGCTTTCTTT | CASSRMQGTEAFF
TRBJ2-2 | TRBV29-1 | many | TRBD1 | TGCAGCGTAAAACCGGGACAGGGCCCCGGGGAGCTGTTTTTT | CSVKPGQGPGELFF
TRBJ2-3 | TRBV7-9 | many | . | TGTGCCAGCAGCTCTGGGGGCTACAGCACAGATACGCAGTATTTT | CASSSGGYSTDTQYF
TRBJ1-1 | TRBV18 | . | . | TGTGCCAGCTCACCAAGGCTGGACCGAAATTCATGGGGGGGAAACACTGAAGCTTTCTTT | CASSPRLDRNSWGGNTEAFF
TRBJ2-3 | TRBV5-8 | few | . | TGTGCCAGCAGCTTGTTGGGCAGGGACACAGATACGCAGTATTTT | CASSLLGRDTDTQYF
TRBJ2-1 | TRBV7-9 | . | TRBD1 | TGTGCCAGCAGCGCCCAAGACAGGGGGGCTTTCGATGAGCAGTTCTTC | CASSAQDRGAFDEQFF
TRBJ2-1 | TRBV7-8 | many | TRBD1 | TGTGCCAGCAGCTTAAGGTCAGGGGGCTTCAATGAGCAGTTCTTC | CASSLRSGGFNEQFF
TRBJ2-7 | TRBV11-2 | many | TRBD1 | TGTGCCAGCAGCTTAGCCGGACAGGGGCTTTCCTACGAGCAGTACTTC | CASSLAGQGLSYEQYF
TRBJ1-5 | TRBV3-1 | many | . | TGTGCCAGCAGCCAAGAGGTCGAAGAAGGGCCCCAGCATTTT | CASSQEVEEGPQHF
TRBJ2-4 | TRBV27 | few | TRBD1 | TGTGCCAGCAGTTTAGGGACAGGAGCCAAAAACATTCAGTACTTC | CASSLGTGAKNIQYF
TRBJ2-1 | TRBV20-1 | . | . | TGCAGTGCTAGAGGCGGGAAGGTCGATGAGCAGTTCTTC | CSARGGKVDEQFF
TRBJ1-6 | TRBV13 | few | . | TGTGCCAGCAGCTTAGGCCTGGGCGCTAATTCACCCCTCCACTTT | CASSLGLGANSPLHF
TRBJ2-1 | TRBV28 | many | . | TGTGCCAGCAGTTCTCGACTAGTTCAGTTCTTC | CASSSRLVQFF
TRBJ2-7 | TRBV27 | few | . | TGTGCCAGCAGTCCCCAGGGGGGGACAGAGCAGTACTTC | CASSPQGGTEQYF
TRBJ2-7 | TRBV5-1 | few | TRBD2 | TGCGCCAGCAGCTCCTGGACCGGGACTAGCGGTTACGAGCAGTACTTC | CASSSWTGTSGYEQYF
TRBJ1-1 | TRBV12-3/TRBV12-4 | . | TRBD1 | TGTGCCAGCAGTTATGACAGGGCGATCACTGAAGCTTTCTTT | CASSYDRAITEAFF
TRBJ1-1 | TRBV28 | many | TRBD1 | TGTGCCAGCAGTTTATGGCCGGGACAGGGTGTCACTGAAGCTTTCTTT | CASSLWPGQGVTEAFF
TRBJ2-3 | TRBV29-1 | many | . | TGCAGCGTTGAGGGGTCGGGAAACACAGATACGCAGTATTTT | CSVEGSGNTDTQYF
TRBJ1-4 | TRBV20-1 | many | . | TGCAGTGCTAAAGCGGCTAATGAAAAACTGTTTTTT | CSAKAANEKLFF
TRBJ2-7 | TRBV29-1 | . | TRBD2 | TGCAGCGTTCTGGTTCTGGGCACAGACCGACGCCTATACTCCGGGACTAGCGGGACATACGAGCAGTACTTC | CSVLVLGTDRRLYSGTSGTYEQYF
TRBJ2-7 | TRBV6-1 | few | TRBD1 | TGTGCCAGCAGTACCCAAGGGGGCGACAGTATCGGGGTCTACGAGCAGTACTTC | CASSTQGGDSIGVYEQYF
TRBJ2-1 | TRBV27 | many | . | TGTGCCAGCAGTTTACCGGGACACTACAATGAGCAGTTCTTC | CASSLPGHYNEQFF
TRBJ1-5 | TRBV12-3/TRBV12-4 | once | TRBD1 | TGTGCCAGCAGTACCGGGACAGGGTCCGGGGGGCAGCCCCAGCATTTT | CASSTGTGSGGQPQHF
TRBJ1-1 | TRBV5-1 | many | . | TGCGCCAGCAGCTTGGGAGCTATGAACACTGAAGCTTTCTTT | CASSLGAMNTEAFF
TRBJ2-2 | TRBV24-1 | . | TRBD2 | TGTGCCACCAGTGATGGATACGGGGGGAAGAACACCGGGGAGCTGTTTTTT | CATSDGYGGKNTGELFF
TRBJ1-1 | TRBV6-6 | many | . | TGTGCCAGCAGTTACTCCCTCGGGACCAAGGACAGTGCCTGGGGGTACACTGAAGCTTTCTTT | CASSYSLGTKDSAWGYTEAFF
TRBJ2-2 | TRBV11-2 | many | TRBD2 | TGTGCCAGCAGTTTAAGGCCGGGAGGGCCCGTAACCGGGGAGCTGTTTTTT | CASSLRPGGPVTGELFF
TRBJ2-7 | TRBV6-1 | many | . | TGTGCCAGCAATGCCTACGAGCAGTACTTC | CASNAYEQYF
TRBJ2-3 | TRBV4-2 | few | TRBD2 | TGTGCCAGCAGCCAAGATTCAGCGGGAGGACTCACAGATACGCAGTATTTT | CASSQDSAGGLTDTQYF
TRBJ2-1 | TRBV19 | once | . | TGTGCCAGTAGTATAAGGCCAGACTCCTACAATGAGCAGTTCTTC | CASSIRPDSYNEQFF
TRBJ1-4 | TRBV29-1 | many | . | TGCAGCGTTGAGCAAGTACCCGGTGAAAAACTGTTTTTT | CSVEQVPGEKLFF
TRBJ1-1 | TRBV10-3 | many | . | TGTGCCGCCGCGGACAACACTGAAGCTTTCTTT | CAAADNTEAFF